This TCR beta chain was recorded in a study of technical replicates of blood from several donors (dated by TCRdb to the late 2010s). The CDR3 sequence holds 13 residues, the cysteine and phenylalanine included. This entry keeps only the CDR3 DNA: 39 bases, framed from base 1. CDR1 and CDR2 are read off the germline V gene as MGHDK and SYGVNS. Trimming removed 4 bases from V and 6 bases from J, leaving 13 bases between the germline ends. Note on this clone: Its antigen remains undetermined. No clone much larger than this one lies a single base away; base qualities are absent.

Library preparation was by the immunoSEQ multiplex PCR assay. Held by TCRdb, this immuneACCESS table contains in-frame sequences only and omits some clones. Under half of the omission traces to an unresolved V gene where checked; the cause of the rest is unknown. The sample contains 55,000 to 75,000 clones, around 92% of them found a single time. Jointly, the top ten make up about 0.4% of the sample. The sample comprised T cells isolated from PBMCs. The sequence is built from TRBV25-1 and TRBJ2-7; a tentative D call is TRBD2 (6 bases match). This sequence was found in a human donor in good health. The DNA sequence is TGTGCCAGCAGTGGAGGGCTAGCGCGCGAGCAGTACTTC. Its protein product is CASSGGLAREQYF.